Listed below are T cell receptor beta chains from one sample, sequenced in a study of shared clonotypes between healthy human individuals. Here immunoSEQ multiplex PCR was the method, and the copy in TCRdb shows in-frame clones only, minus some. Of approximately 1.5 million clones listed, 98% are singletons. The specimen was naive CD4+ T cells sorted from blood. The origin of the receptors is a man aged 25 to 45 in good health. The CDR3 runs from the conserved cysteine through the conserved F or W. The D gene is left open where the match is weak. Clone size is not always given. Where it is, it says once, few, many or a class for expanded clones.

v_call	clone_size	d_call	j_call	cdr3_aa	cdr3_nt
TRBV9	-	-	TRBJ2-1	CASSVGDFYNEQFF	TGTGCCAGCAGCGTAGGGGACTTTTACAATGAGCAGTTCTTC
TRBV2	-	TRBD2	TRBJ2-1	CASSERGSSYNEQFF	TGTGCCAGCAGTGAACGCGGGAGCTCCTACAATGAGCAGTTCTTC
TRBV9	once	-	TRBJ2-1	CASSVVGARDYNEQFF	TGTGCCAGCAGCGTAGTGGGGGCTCGGGACTACAATGAGCAGTTCTTC
TRBV5-6	-	TRBD1	TRBJ2-7	CASSLGGRSDRGYEQYF	TGTGCCAGCAGCTTGGGAGGCCGCTCGGACAGGGGCTACGAGCAGTACTTC
TRBV7-9	once	-	TRBJ1-2	CASSSYEWEYGYTF	TGTGCCAGCAGCTCCTACGAGTGGGAATATGGCTACACCTTC
TRBV7-9	-	TRBD2	TRBJ2-1	CASSLGSWGLAGGIQFF	TGTGCCAGCAGCTTAGGTAGTTGGGGACTAGCGGGAGGAATCCAGTTCTTC
TRBV7-2	-	TRBD2	TRBJ2-7	CASRTGGSADEQYF	TGTGCCAGCAGGACTGGCGGGAGTGCCGACGAGCAGTACTTC
TRBV4-1	-	TRBD1	TRBJ2-7	CASSQFRDRAYEQYF	TGCGCCAGCAGCCAATTCCGGGACAGAGCCTACGAGCAGTACTTC
TRBV9	-	TRBD1	TRBJ2-7	CASSVGTGGPYEQYF	TGTGCCAGCAGCGTAGGAACAGGGGGACCCTACGAGCAGTACTTC
TRBV28	-	-	TRBJ2-3	CASDPMFGASTDTQYF	TGTGCCAGCGACCCGATGTTTGGGGCTTCCACAGATACGCAGTATTTT
TRBV5-4	-	TRBD2	TRBJ2-2	CASRKPGLAGGTGELFF	TGTGCCAGCAGGAAACCGGGACTAGCGGGAGGCACCGGGGAGCTGTTTTTT
TRBV2	-	TRBD2	TRBJ2-7	CASSVLAGGDEQYF	TGTGCCAGCAGTGTCCTAGCGGGAGGAGACGAGCAGTACTTC
TRBV19	-	-	TRBJ2-2	CASKRDRNTGELFF	TGTGCCAGCAAAAGGGACCGGAACACCGGGGAGCTGTTTTTT
TRBV5-1	-	-	TRBJ1-1	CASSLYGRGTEAFF	TGCGCCAGCAGCTTGTATGGCAGGGGAACTGAAGCTTTCTTT
TRBV18	-	-	TRBJ2-3	CASSPPAGLLEFHTDTQYF	TGTGCCAGCTCACCACCGGCTGGGCTCCTGGAGTTTCACACAGATACGCAGTATTTT
TRBV14	-	TRBD1	TRBJ2-6	CASSQTPGGLGANVLTF	TGTGCCAGCAGCCAAACCCCAGGGGGCCTTGGGGCCAACGTCCTGACTTTC
TRBV9	-	-	TRBJ2-1	CASSVAGISSEQFF	TGTGCCAGCAGCGTAGCAGGGATAAGCAGTGAGCAGTTCTTC
TRBV6-1	-	-	TRBJ1-1	CASRRSGEAFF	TGTGCCAGCAGGCGGTCGGGTGAAGCTTTCTTT
TRBV9	-	TRBD2	TRBJ2-1	CASSVDPGGTSGIINEQFF	TGTGCCAGCAGCGTAGATCCCGGTGGGACTAGCGGGATTATCAATGAGCAGTTCTTC
TRBV2	-	TRBD2	TRBJ2-5	CARLAGFQETQYF	TGTGCCAGACTAGCGGGGTTCCAAGAGACCCAGTACTTC
TRBV5-1	few	-	TRBJ2-7	CASSLAGSSYEQYF	TGCGCCAGCAGCTTGGCCGGCAGCTCCTACGAGCAGTACTTC
TRBV5-4	once	-	TRBJ2-7	CASSSPGPSYEQYF	TGTGCCAGCAGCTCCCCGGGACCGAGCTACGAGCAGTACTTC
TRBV5-4	-	-	TRBJ2-7	CASSGPISGQISYEQYF	TGTGCCAGCAGCGGACCGATAAGCGGGCAGATCTCCTACGAGCAGTACTTC
TRBV11-1	once	TRBD2	TRBJ2-7	CASSFHLAGGEYEQYF	TGTGCCAGCAGCTTTCACCTAGCGGGAGGGGAATACGAGCAGTACTTC
TRBV6-6	-	-	TRBJ2-7	CASSYSYAYEQYF	TGTGCCAGCAGTTACTCGTACGCCTACGAGCAGTACTTC
TRBV28	-	-	TRBJ2-2	CASSTFSWAPGELFF	TGTGCCAGCAGTACCTTCTCATGGGCCCCCGGGGAGCTGTTTTTT
TRBV28	-	-	TRBJ2-5	CASSQPRGPRDEETQYF	TGTGCCAGCAGTCAACCACGGGGGCCGCGGGACGAAGAGACCCAGTACTTC
TRBV9	-	-	TRBJ2-3	CASSAGTGMVGTQYF	TGTGCCAGCAGCGCCGGGACGGGGATGGTAGGTACGCAGTATTTT
TRBV29-1	-	TRBD2	TRBJ2-3	CSGGRAGGQSDTQYF	TGCAGCGGGGGTCGAGCGGGAGGGCAATCAGATACGCAGTATTTT
TRBV5-6	-	TRBD1	TRBJ2-1	CASSFRFGTVPNEQFF	TGTGCCAGCAGCTTCAGATTCGGGACAGTGCCCAATGAGCAGTTCTTC
TRBV15	once	-	TRBJ1-1	CATQTRQAMNTEAFF	TGTGCCACTCAAACCAGACAGGCCATGAACACTGAAGCTTTCTTT
TRBV12-1	-	-	TRBJ1-2	CASSFQGGINYGYTF	TGTGCCAGCAGCTTTCAGGGAGGGATCAACTATGGCTACACCTTC
TRBV19	-	-	TRBJ1-5	CASDRRPYSNQPQHF	TGTGCCAGTGATAGGCGGCCGTATAGCAATCAGCCCCAGCATTTT
TRBV28	-	TRBD2	TRBJ2-7	CASTWGYSGSSYEQYF	TGTGCCTCCACATGGGGCTATAGCGGGAGCTCCTACGAGCAGTACTTC
TRBV6-6	-	-	TRBJ2-7	CASSYSLGYEQYF	TGTGCCAGCAGTTACTCCCTGGGATACGAGCAGTACTTC
TRBV20-1	-	-	TRBJ1-1	CSASKGSEAFF	TGCAGTGCTAGTAAAGGGTCTGAAGCTTTCTTT
TRBV2	-	-	TRBJ2-7	CASELSGIPYEQYF	TGTGCCAGTGAGCTGTCCGGGATCCCATACGAGCAGTACTTC
TRBV6-1	-	-	TRBJ2-1	CASSGSRWNNEQFF	TGTGCCAGCAGCGGGAGCCGTTGGAACAATGAGCAGTTCTTC
TRBV14	-	TRBD1	TRBJ2-3	CASSQERTGRVVYTDTQYF	TGTGCCAGCAGCCAAGAGAGGACAGGGCGTGTGGTCTACACAGATACGCAGTATTTT